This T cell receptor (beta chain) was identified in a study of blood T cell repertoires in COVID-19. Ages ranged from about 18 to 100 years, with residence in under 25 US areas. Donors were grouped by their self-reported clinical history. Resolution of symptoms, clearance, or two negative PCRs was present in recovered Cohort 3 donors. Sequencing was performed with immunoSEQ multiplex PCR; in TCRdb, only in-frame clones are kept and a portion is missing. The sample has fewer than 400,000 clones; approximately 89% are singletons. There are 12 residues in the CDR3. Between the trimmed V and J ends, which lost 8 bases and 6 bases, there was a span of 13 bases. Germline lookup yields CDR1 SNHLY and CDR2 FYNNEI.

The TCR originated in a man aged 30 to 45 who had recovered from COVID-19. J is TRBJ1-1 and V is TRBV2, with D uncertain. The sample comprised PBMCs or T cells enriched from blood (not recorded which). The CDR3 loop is CASPPREAEAFF. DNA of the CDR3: TGTGCCAGCCCGCCAAGGGAGGCTGAAGCTTTCTTT.